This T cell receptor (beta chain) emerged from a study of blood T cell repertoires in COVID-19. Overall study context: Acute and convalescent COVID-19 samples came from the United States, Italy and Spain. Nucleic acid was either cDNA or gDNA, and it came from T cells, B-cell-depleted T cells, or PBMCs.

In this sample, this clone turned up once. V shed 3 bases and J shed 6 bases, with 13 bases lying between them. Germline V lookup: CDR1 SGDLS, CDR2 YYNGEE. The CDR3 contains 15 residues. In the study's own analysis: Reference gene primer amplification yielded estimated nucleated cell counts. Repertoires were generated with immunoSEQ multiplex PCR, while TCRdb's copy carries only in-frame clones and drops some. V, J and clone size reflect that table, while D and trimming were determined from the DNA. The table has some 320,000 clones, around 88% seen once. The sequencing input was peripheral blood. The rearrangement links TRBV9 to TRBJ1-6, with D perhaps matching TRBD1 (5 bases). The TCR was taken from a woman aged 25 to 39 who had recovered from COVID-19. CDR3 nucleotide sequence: TGTGCCAGCAGCGATGTAGTGGGGCCTAATTCACCCCTCCACTTT. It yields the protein CASSDVVGPNSPLHF.